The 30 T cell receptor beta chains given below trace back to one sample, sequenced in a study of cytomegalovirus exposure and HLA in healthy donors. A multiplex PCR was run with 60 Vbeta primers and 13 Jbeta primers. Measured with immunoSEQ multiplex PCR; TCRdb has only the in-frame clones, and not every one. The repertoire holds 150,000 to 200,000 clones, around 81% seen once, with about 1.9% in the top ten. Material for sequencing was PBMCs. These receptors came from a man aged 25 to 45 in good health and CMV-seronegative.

CDR3 in amino acids: CASSSTGSLYDEQFF. The CDR3, as DNA: TGTGCCAGCAGCTCTACCGGGAGTCTATACGATGAGCAGTTCTTC. V is TRBV7-3 and J is TRBJ2-1; possible D gene TRBD2, 6 bases. There are 15 residues in the CDR3. V dropped 4 bases and J dropped 8 bases, with 18 bases sitting between them. Germline V gene lookup returns CDR1 SGHTA and CDR2 FQGTGA.

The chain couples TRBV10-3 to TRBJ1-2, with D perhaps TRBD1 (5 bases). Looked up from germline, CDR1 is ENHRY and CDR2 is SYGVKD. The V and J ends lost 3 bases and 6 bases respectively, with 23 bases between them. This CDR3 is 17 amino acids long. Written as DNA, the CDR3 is TGTGCCATCAGTGATCGGCTAGGGGAAATATTAACTGATGGCTACACCTTC. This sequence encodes CAISDRLGEILTDGYTF.

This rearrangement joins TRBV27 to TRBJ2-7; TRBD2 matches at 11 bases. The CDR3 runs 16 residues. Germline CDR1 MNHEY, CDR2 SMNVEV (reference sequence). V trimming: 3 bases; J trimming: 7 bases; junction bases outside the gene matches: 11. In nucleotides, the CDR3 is TGTGCCAGCAGTTTCGTAGCGGGAGGGCCCGCGTGGGAGCAGTACTTC. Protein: CASSFVAGGPAWEQYF.

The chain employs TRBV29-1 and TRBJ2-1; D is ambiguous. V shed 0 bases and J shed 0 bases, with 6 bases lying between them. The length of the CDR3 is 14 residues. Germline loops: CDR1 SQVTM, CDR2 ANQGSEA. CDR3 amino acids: CSVEDAVSYNEQFF. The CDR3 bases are TGCAGCGTTGAAGATGCAGTCTCCTACAATGAGCAGTTCTTC.

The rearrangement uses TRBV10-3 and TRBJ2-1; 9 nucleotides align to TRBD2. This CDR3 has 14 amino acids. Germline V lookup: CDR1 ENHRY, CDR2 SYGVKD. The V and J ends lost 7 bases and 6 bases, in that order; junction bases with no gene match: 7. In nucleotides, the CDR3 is TGTGCCATCAATCTAGGTAGCGGGAGCAATGAGCAGTTCTTC. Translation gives CAINLGSGSNEQFF.

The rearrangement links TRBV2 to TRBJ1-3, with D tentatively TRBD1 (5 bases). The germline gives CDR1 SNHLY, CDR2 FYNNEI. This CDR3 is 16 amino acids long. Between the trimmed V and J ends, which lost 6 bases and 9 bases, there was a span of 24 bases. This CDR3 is CASSRGGVALDRTIYF. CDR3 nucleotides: TGTGCCAGCAGCCGGGGCGGGGTCGCTCTGGATCGCACCATATATTTT.

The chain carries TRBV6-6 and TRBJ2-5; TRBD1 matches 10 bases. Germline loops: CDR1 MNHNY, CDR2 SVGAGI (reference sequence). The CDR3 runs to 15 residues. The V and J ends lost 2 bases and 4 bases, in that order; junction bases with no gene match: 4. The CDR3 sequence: CASSYGTGARETQYF. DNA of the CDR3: TGTGCCAGCAGTTACGGGACAGGGGCGAGAGAGACCCAGTACTTC.

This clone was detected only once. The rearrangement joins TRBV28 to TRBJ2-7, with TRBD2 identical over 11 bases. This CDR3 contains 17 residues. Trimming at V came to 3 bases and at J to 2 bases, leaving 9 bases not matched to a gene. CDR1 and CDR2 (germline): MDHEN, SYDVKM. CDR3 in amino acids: CASSLRLAGGFPYEQYF. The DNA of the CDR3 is TGTGCCAGCAGTTTGCGGCTAGCGGGAGGATTCCCCTACGAGCAGTACTTC.

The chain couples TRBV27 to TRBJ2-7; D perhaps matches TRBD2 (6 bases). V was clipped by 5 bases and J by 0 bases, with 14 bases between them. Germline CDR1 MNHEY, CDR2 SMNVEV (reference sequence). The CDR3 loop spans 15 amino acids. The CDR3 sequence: CASSPRGRSSYEQYF. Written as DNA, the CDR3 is TGTGCCAGCAGTCCCCGGGGGAGAAGCTCCTACGAGCAGTACTTC.

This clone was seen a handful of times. The CDR3 sequence: CASSDISGSSYEQYF. The CDR3 DNA reads as TGCGCCAGCAGCGATATTAGCGGGAGTAGCTACGAGCAGTACTTC. This chain uses TRBV5-1 with TRBJ2-7; 9 bases match TRBD2. Germline lookup yields CDR1 SGHRS and CDR2 YFSETQ. The V gene end was trimmed by 4 bases and the J gene end by 3 bases; junction bases not matched to a gene: 8. The CDR3 has 15 residues. The variable domain in full, with the rest retrieved from reference TRBV5-1 and TRBJ2-7, is KAGVTQTPRYLIKTRGQQVTLSCSPISGHRSVSWYQQTPGQGLQFLFEYFSETQRNKGNFPGRFSGRQFSNSRSEMNVSTLELGDSALYLCASSDISGSSYEQYFGPGTRLTVT.

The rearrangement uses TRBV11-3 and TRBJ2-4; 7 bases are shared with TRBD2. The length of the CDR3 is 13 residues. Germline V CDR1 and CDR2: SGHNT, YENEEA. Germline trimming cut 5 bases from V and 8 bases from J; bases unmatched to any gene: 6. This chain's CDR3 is CASSERGEDIQYF. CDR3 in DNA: TGTGCCAGCAGCGAACGGGGGGAGGACATTCAGTACTTC. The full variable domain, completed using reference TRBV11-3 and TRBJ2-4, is EAGVVQSPRYKIIEKKQPVAFWCNPISGHNTLYWYLQNLGQGPELLIRYENEEAVDDSQLPKDRFSAERLKGVDSTLKIQPAELGDSAVYLCASSERGEDIQYFGAGTRLSVL.

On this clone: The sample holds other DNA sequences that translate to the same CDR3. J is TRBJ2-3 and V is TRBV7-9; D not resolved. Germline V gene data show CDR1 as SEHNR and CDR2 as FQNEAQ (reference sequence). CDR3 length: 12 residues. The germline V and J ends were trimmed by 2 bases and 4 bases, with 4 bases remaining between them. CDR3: CASSLSADTQYF. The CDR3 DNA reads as TGTGCCAGCAGCTTATCCGCAGATACGCAGTATTTT. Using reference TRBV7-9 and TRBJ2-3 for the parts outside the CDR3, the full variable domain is DTGVSQNPRHKITKRGQNVTFRCDPISEHNRLYWYRQTLGQGPEFLTYFQNEAQLEKSRLLSDRFSAERPKGSFSTLEIQRTEQGDSAMYLCASSLSADTQYFGPGTRLTVL.

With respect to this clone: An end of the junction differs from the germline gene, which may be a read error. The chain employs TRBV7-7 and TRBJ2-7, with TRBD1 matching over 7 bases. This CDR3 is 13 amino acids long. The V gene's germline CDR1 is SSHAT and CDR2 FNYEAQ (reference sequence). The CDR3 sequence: CASSYGTAYEQYF. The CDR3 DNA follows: TGTGCTAGCAGCTACGGGACAGCCTACGAGCAGTACTTC.

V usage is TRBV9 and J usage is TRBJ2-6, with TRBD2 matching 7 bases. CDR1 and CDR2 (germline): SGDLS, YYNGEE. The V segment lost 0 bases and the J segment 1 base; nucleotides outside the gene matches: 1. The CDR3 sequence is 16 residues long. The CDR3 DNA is TGTGCCAGCAGCGTAGCGGGGGGTTCTGGGGCCAACGTCCTGACTTTC. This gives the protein CASSVAGGSGANVLTF.

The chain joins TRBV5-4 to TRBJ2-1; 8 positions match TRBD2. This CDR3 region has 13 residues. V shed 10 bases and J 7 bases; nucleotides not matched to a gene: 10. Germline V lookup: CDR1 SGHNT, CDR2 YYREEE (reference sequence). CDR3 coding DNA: TGTGCCCCGTCCCGGGAGGGCCTGAATGAGCAGTTCTTC. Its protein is CAPSREGLNEQFF.

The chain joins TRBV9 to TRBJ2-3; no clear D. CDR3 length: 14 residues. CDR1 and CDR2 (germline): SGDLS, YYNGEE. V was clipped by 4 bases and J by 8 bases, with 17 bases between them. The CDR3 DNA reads TGTGCCAGCAGCTCCTCTCTCCAGATCTTTACGCAGTATTTT. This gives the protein CASSSSLQIFTQYF.

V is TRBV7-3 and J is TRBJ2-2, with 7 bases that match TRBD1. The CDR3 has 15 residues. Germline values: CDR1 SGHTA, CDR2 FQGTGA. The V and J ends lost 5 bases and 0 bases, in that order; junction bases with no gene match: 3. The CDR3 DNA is TGTGCCAGCAGCAGGACAGGAGCGAACACCGGGGAGCTGTTTTTT. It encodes CASSRTGANTGELFF.

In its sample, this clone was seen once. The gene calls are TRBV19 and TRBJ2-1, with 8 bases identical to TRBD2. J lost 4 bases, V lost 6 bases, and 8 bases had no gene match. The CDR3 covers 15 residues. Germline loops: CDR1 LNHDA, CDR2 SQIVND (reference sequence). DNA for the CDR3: TGTGCCAGTAGAAAACTAGCGGTCCGATACAATGAGCAGTTCTTC. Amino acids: CASRKLAVRYNEQFF.

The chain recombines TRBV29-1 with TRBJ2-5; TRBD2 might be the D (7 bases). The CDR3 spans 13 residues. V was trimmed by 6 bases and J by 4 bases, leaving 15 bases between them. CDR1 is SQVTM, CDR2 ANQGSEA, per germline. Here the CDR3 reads CSVGGQFVETQYF. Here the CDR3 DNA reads TGCAGCGTCGGGGGGCAGTTCGTAGAGACCCAGTACTTC.

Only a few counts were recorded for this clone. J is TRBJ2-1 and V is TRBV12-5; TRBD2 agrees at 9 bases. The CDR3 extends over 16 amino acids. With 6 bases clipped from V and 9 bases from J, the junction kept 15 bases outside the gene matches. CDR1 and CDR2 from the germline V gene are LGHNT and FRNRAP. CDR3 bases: TGTGCTAGTGGCCGCGCTGGAAAAGCGGGAGGCATTGAGCAGTTCTTC. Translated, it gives CASGRAGKAGGIEQFF.

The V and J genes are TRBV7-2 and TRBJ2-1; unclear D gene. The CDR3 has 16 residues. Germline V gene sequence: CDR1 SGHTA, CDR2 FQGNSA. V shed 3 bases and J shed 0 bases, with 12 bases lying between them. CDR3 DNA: TGTGCCAGCAGCTTTCCGTGGCCAAGCTCCTACAATGAGCAGTTCTTC. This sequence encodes CASSFPWPSSYNEQFF.

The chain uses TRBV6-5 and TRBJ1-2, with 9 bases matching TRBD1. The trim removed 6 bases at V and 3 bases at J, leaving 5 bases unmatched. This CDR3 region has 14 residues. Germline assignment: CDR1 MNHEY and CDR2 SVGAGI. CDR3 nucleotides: TGTGCCAGCAGAGGGACAGGGCATTACTATGGCTACACCTTC. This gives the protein CASRGTGHYYGYTF.

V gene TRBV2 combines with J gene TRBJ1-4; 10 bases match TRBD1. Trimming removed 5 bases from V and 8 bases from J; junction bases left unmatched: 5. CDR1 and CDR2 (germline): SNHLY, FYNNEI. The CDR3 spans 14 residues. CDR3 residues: CASSRTGGREKLFF. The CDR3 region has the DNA TGTGCCAGCAGTCGGACAGGGGGGCGGGAAAAACTGTTTTTT.

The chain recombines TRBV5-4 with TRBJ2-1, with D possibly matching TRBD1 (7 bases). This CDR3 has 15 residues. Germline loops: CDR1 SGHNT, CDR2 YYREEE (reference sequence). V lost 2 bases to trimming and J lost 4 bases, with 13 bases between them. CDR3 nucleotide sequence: TGTGCCAGCAGCTTATTACAGGGGAGGTACAATGAGCAGTTCTTC. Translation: CASSLLQGRYNEQFF.

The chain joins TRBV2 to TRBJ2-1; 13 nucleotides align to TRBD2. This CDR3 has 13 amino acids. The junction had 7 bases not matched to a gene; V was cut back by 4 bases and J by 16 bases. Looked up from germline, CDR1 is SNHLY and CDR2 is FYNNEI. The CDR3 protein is CASSGGLAGVEFF. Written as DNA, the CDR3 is TGTGCCAGCAGTGGCGGACTAGCGGGAGTGGAATTCTTC.

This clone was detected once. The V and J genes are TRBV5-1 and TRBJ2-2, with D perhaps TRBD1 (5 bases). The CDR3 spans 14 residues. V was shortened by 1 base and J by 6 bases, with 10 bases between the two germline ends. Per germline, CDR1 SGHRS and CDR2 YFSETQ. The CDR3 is CASSLLRAAGELFF. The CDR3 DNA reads TGCGCCAGCAGCTTGCTCAGGGCGGCCGGGGAGCTGTTTTTT.

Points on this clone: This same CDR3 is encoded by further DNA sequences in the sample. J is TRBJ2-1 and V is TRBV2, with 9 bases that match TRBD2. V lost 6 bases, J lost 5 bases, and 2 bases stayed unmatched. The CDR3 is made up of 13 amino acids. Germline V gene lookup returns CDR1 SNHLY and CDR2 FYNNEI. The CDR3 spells CASRLAGNNEQFF. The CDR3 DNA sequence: TGTGCCAGCAGACTAGCGGGTAACAATGAGCAGTTCTTC.

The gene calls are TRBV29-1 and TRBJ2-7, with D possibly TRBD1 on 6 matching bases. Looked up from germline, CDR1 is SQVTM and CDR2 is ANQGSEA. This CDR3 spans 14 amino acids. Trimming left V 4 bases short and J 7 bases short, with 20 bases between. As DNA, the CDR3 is TGCAGCGTTGGCCCATTACAGGGAGTGGGGGAGCAGTACTTC. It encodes CSVGPLQGVGEQYF.

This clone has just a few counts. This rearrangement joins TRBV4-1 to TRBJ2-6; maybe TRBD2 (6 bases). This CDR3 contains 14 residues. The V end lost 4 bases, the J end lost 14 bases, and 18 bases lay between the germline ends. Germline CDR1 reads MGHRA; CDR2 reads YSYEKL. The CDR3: CASSPTAGTPILTF. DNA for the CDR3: TGCGCCAGCAGCCCGACGGCGGGAACTCCCATCCTGACTTTC.

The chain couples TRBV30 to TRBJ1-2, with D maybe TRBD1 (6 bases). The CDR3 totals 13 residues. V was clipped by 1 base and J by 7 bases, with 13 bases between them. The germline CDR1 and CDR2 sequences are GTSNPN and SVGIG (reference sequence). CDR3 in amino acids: CAWSAGSGAGYTF. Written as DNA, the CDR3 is TGTGCCTGGAGTGCCGGTTCAGGGGCTGGCTACACCTTC.